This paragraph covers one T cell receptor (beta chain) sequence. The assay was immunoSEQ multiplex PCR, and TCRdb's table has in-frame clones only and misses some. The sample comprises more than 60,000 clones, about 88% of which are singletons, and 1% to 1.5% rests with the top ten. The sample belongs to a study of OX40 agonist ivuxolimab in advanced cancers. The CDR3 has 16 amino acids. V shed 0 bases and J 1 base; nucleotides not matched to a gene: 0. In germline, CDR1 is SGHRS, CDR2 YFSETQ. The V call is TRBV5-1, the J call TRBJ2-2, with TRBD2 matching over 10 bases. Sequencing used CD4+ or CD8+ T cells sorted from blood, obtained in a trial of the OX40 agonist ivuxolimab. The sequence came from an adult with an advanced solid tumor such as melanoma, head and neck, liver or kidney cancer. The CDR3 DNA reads TGCGCCAGCAGCTTGGGGACTAGCGGGAACACCGGGGAGCTGTTTTTT. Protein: CASSLGTSGNTGELFF.